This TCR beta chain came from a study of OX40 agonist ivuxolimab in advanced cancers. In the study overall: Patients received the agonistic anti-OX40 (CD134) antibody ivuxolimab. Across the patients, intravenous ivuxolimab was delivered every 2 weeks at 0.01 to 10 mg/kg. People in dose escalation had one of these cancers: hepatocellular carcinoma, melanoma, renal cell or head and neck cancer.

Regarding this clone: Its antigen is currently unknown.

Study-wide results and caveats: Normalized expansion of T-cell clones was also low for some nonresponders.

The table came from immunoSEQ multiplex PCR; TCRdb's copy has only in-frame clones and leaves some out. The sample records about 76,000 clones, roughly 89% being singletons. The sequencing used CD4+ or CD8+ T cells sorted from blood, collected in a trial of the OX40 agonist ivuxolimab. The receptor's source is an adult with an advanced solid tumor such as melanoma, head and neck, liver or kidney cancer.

In nucleotides, the CDR3 is TGCGCCAGCAGCGCGGAGAGTTTCGATGAGCAGTTCTTC. Encoded protein: CASSAESFDEQFF. The rearrangement links TRBV5-1 to TRBJ2-1, with no clear D. The CDR3 runs to 13 residues. Germline lookup yields CDR1 SGHRS and CDR2 YFSETQ. V was trimmed by 4 bases and J by 8 bases, leaving 13 bases between them.